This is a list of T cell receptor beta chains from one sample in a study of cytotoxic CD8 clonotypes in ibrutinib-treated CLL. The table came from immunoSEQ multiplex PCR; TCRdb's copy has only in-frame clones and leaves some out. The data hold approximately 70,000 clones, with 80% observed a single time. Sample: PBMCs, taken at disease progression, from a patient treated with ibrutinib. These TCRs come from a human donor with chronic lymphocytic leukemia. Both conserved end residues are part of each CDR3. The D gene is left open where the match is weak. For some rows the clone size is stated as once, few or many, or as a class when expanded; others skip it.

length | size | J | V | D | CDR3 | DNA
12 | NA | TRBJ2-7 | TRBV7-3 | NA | CASSLTGAAQYF | TGTGCCAGCAGCTTGACCGGGGCGGCGCAGTACTTC
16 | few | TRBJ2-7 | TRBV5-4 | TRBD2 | CASSPRGGGRSYEQYF | TGTGCCAGCAGCCCCCGGGGGGGCGGGAGGTCCTACGAGCAGTACTTC
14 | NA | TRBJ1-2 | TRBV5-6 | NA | CASSRSRAGYGYTF | TGTGCCAGCAGCAGGAGCAGGGCGGGATATGGCTACACCTTC
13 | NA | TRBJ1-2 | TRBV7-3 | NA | CASSLWAGKGYTF | TGTGCCAGCAGCTTATGGGCAGGGAAAGGCTACACCTTC
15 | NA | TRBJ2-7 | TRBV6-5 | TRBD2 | CASSAAIAGVYEQYF | TGTGCCAGCAGCGCCGCTATAGCGGGAGTCTACGAGCAGTACTTC
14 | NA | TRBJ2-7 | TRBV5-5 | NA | CASSLDRVAREQYF | TGTGCCAGCAGCTTGGACAGGGTTGCTAGGGAGCAGTACTTC
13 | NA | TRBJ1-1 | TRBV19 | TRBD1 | CASSGQVHTEAFF | TGTGCCAGTTCGGGACAGGTTCACACTGAAGCTTTCTTT
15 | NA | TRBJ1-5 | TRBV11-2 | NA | CASSLGWQSNQPQHF | TGTGCCAGCAGCTTAGGTTGGCAGAGCAATCAGCCCCAGCATTTT
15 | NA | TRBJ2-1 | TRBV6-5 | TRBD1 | CASRQPDREATEQFF | TGTGCCAGCAGGCAACCGGACAGGGAGGCGACTGAGCAGTTCTTC
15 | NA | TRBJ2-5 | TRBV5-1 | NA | CASSLFSRRGETQYF | TGCGCCAGCAGCTTGTTCTCTCGTAGGGGAGAGACCCAGTACTTC
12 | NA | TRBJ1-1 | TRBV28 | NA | CASSLAGAEAFF | TGTGCCAGCAGTTTAGCCGGGGCTGAAGCTTTCTTT
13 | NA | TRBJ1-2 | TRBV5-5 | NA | CASSVTGFYGYTF | TGTGCCAGCAGCGTAACAGGGTTCTATGGCTACACCTTC
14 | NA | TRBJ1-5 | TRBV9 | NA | CASSVDLGNQPQHF | TGTGCCAGCAGCGTAGATTTGGGCAATCAGCCCCAGCATTTT
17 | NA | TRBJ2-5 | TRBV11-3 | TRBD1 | CASSLDPRQGRQETQYF | TGTGCCAGCAGCTTAGATCCGCGACAGGGGCGGCAAGAGACCCAGTACTTC
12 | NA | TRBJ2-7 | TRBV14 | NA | CASSQVQIEQYF | TGTGCCAGCAGCCAAGTCCAGATTGAGCAGTACTTC
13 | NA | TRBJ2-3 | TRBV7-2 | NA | CASSPSYTDTQYF | TGTGCCAGCAGCCCATCGTACACAGATACGCAGTATTTT
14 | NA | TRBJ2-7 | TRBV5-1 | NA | CASSLALAVREQYF | TGCGCCAGCAGCTTGGCCCTGGCCGTGAGGGAGCAGTACTTC
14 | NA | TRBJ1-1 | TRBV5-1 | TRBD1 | CASSPRQGGSEAFF | TGCGCCAGCAGCCCAAGACAGGGAGGTTCTGAAGCTTTCTTT
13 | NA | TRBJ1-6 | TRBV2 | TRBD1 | CASTRDRGSPLHF | TGTGCCAGCACCAGGGACAGGGGTTCACCCCTCCACTTT
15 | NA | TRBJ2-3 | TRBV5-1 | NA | CASSLSGARTDTQYF | TGCGCCAGCAGCTTGTCAGGGGCTCGCACAGATACGCAGTATTTT
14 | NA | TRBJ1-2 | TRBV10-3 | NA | CAIRIDQGSYGYTF | TGTGCCATCAGGATTGACCAGGGCTCCTATGGCTACACCTTC
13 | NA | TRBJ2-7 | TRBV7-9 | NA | CASSLLGSGEQYF | TGTGCCAGCAGCTTATTGGGGTCGGGCGAGCAGTACTTC
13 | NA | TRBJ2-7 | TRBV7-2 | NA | CASSSGLTYEQYF | TGTGCCAGCAGCTCGGGACTTACCTACGAGCAGTACTTC
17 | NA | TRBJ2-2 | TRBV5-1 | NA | CASSLAGGLPNTGELFF | TGCGCCAGCAGCTTGGCCGGTGGGCTCCCGAACACCGGGGAGCTGTTTTTT